The clone carrying this T cell receptor beta chain was seen only a few times. Its matching antigen is unknown. The data originate from a study of T cells after yellow fever vaccination. Whole-study results and caveats: Weaker in magnitude, the secondary response showed a faster peak on day 5 versus 15. Once the booster was given, most primary-vaccination clones reappeared, at roughly 96% for CD4 and 88% for CD8. Just a small share of clonotypes turned up in the CD4 compartment as well as the CD8 compartment.

For TCR, cDNA came from 5'RACE template switching, which added a universal primer site and UMIs. TCRdb processed the 5' RACE reads anew with MiXCR; each CDR3 protein has one entry. The sample consists of some 300,000 distinct CDR3 sequences, roughly 3.5% of them appearing once. Trimming removed 3 bases at V and 5 bases at J, with 7 bases between. The CDR3 has 13 residues. Germline V gives CDR1 SGHTA, CDR2 FQGNSA. The chain uses TRBV7-2 and TRBJ1-4; D is unclear. Source: PBMCs, taken on the day of the yellow fever booster vaccination. This TCR was sampled from a man between 18 and 29 years old who received the YFV17D yellow fever vaccine. CDR3 in amino acids: CASSFTGNEKLFF. The CDR3 nucleotides read TGTGCCAGCAGCTTTACGGGGAATGAAAAACTGTTTTTT.